These 10 T cell receptor beta chains came from one sample sequenced in a study of control samples from healthy donors and cancer patients. Profiled with immunoSEQ multiplex PCR; TCRdb holds only in-frame clones, not every one. The sample records about 220,000 clones, roughly 94% being singletons. The sample comprised blood. All receptors come from a man in his fifties in good health.

This clone was detected a few times. The chain has TRBV29-1 and TRBJ2-3; no reliable D call. This CDR3 contains 10 residues. Trimming left V 4 bases short and J 1 base short, with 0 bases between. Germline assignment: CDR1 SQVTM and CDR2 ANQGSEA. CDR3: CSVGTDTQYF. The CDR3 DNA reads TGCAGCGTTGGCACAGATACGCAGTATTTT.

In its sample, this clone was seen once. The sample carries other DNA sequences with the same CDR3. The chain combines TRBV5-6 with TRBJ1-2; D possibly corresponds to TRBD1 (5 bases). V was clipped by 0 bases and J by 0 bases, with 6 bases between them. This CDR3 is 14 amino acids long. From germline, CDR1 is SGHDT and CDR2 YYEEEE. CDR3 protein: CASSLVQANYGYTF. Written as DNA, the CDR3 is TGTGCCAGCAGCTTGGTACAGGCTAACTATGGCTACACCTTC.

The chain has TRBV9 and TRBJ1-3; possible D gene TRBD1, 6 bases. The germline V gene encodes CDR1 SGDLS and CDR2 YYNGEE. Trimming pared 4 bases from V and 0 bases from J, leaving 14 bases between. This CDR3 comprises 16 residues. This chain's CDR3 is CASSPATGYSGNTIYF. The CDR3 DNA sequence: TGTGCCAGCAGCCCCGCTACAGGGTACTCTGGAAACACCATATATTTT.

This clone was counted between two and nine times. The chain uses TRBV28 and TRBJ1-5; weak D call: TRBD1 (6 bases). Germline V lookup: CDR1 MDHEN, CDR2 SYDVKM. V dropped 5 bases and J dropped 7 bases, with 12 bases sitting between them. The CDR3 loop spans 13 amino acids. CDR3 loop: CASSLKGEQPQHF. CDR3 in DNA: TGTGCCAGCAGTCTAAAGGGGGAACAGCCCCAGCATTTT.

The chain combines TRBV29-1 with TRBJ2-1; D gene unclear. Germline values: CDR1 SQVTM, CDR2 ANQGSEA. Trimming took off 4 bases at V and 5 bases at J, with 6 bases between the two ends. The CDR3 runs 11 residues. This CDR3 reads CSVGMDNEQFF. The CDR3 nucleotides are TGCAGCGTTGGAATGGACAATGAGCAGTTCTTC.

The J gene is TRBJ2-7, the V gene TRBV7-9; D is possibly TRBD2 (6 bases). Germline lookup yields CDR1 SEHNR and CDR2 FQNEAQ (reference sequence). The V and J ends lost 5 bases and 8 bases respectively, with 13 bases between them. The CDR3 sequence is 12 residues long. CDR3 sequence (DNA): TGTGCCAGCAGCCCTGGGGCGGGGAAGCAGTACGTC. This gives the protein CASSPGAGKQYV.

The chain has TRBV18 and TRBJ2-1, with TRBD2 matching over 8 bases. The CDR3 loop spans 16 amino acids. Germline V gene sequence: CDR1 KGHSH, CDR2 LQKENI. The ends lost 3 bases at V and 4 bases at J; junction bases unmatched: 8. CDR3 loop: CASSPAGGELYNEQFF. CDR3 bases: TGTGCCAGCTCACCCGCCGGGGGGGAACTTTACAATGAGCAGTTCTTC.

The chain recombines TRBV27 with TRBJ1-2; 8 bases agree with TRBD1. Germline assignment: CDR1 MNHEY and CDR2 SMNVEV (reference sequence). V lost 7 bases, J lost 3 bases, and 13 bases stayed unmatched. The CDR3 runs to 16 residues. The DNA of the CDR3 is TGTGCCAGCACCCAATCGACAGGGGAGAAGGACTATGGCTACACCTTC. It translates to CASTQSTGEKDYGYTF.

A note on this clone: A junction boundary mismatches the germline segment, possibly from a read error. This chain links TRBV27 with TRBJ1-3; D might be TRBD1 (5 bases). CDR3 size: 14 residues. Looked up from germline, CDR1 is MNHEY and CDR2 is SMNVEV (reference sequence). CDR3 amino acids: CASSLRQGGHTIYF. CDR3 in DNA: TGTGCCAGCAGTTTAAGGCAGGGTGGACACACCATATATTTT.

The chain couples TRBV18 to TRBJ2-1; 8 bases fit TRBD1. This CDR3 has 16 amino acids. The J segment lost 3 bases and the V segment lost 5 bases, leaving 9 bases of the junction unmatched. Germline V gene lookup returns CDR1 KGHSH and CDR2 LQKENI. The CDR3 is CASSSFWTGNYNEQFF. CDR3 DNA sequence: TGTGCCAGCTCATCGTTCTGGACAGGGAACTACAATGAGCAGTTCTTC.